A single sample is the source of the 20 T cell receptor beta chains below, sequenced in a study of blood T cell repertoires in COVID-19. Repertoires were generated with immunoSEQ multiplex PCR, while TCRdb's copy carries only in-frame clones and drops some. Of roughly 300,000 clones listed, 83% are singletons. Material for sequencing was peripheral blood. The receptors were gathered from a woman aged 45-59 years with acute or convalescent COVID-19.

This clone was counted only a few times. The V call is TRBV2, the J call TRBJ1-1, with no clear D. Deletions cut 7 bases from V and 1 base from J, with 10 bases between. This CDR3 spans 13 amino acids. The germline V gene has CDR1 SNHLY and CDR2 FYNNEI. The CDR3, as DNA: TGTGCCAGCAACGAGTTTAGGAACACTGAAGCTTTCTTT. This encodes CASNEFRNTEAFF. Full variable domain (outside the CDR3, taken from reference TRBV2 and TRBJ1-1): EPEVTQTPSHQVTQMGQEVILRCVPISNHLYFYWYRQILGQKVEFLVSFYNNEISEKSEIFDDQFSVERPDGSNFTLKIRSTKLEDSAMYFCASNEFRNTEAFFGQGTRLTVV.

V gene TRBV9 combines with J gene TRBJ2-7, with D possibly TRBD2 on 5 matching bases. CDR3 length equals 15 residues. Germline CDR1 SGDLS, CDR2 YYNGEE. The V and J ends lost 0 bases and 4 bases respectively, with 14 bases between them. The chain's CDR3 is CASSVAAGMGYEQYF. DNA of the CDR3: TGTGCCAGCAGCGTAGCCGCGGGTATGGGGTACGAGCAGTACTTC.

The table lists this clone with a few counts. This sequence joins TRBV2 and TRBJ2-5; TRBD2 matches at 8 bases. Germline values: CDR1 SNHLY, CDR2 FYNNEI. Unmatched junction bases numbered 11, after V lost 4 bases and J lost 7 bases. The CDR3 totals 15 residues. CDR3 loop: CASSVYSGVEGTQYF. CDR3 sequence (DNA): TGTGCCAGCAGTGTTTATAGCGGGGTCGAGGGGACCCAGTACTTC.

The chain employs TRBV7-9 and TRBJ1-1; 7 bases agree with TRBD1. Germline assignment: CDR1 SEHNR and CDR2 FQNEAQ (reference sequence). Losses at the gene ends were 3 bases for V and 0 bases for J; bases not matched to a gene: 4. The CDR3 extends over 15 amino acids. DNA for the CDR3: TGTGCCAGCAGCTTGGGACAGATCATGAACACTGAAGCTTTCTTT. Amino acids: CASSLGQIMNTEAFF.

V usage is TRBV3-1 (or the pseudogene TRBV3-2) and J usage is TRBJ1-1, with unresolved D. Trimming stripped 2 bases from V and 1 base from J, with 11 bases between. This CDR3 has 15 amino acids. Germline CDR1 LGHDT, CDR2 YNNKEL (reference sequence). CDR3 in amino acids: CASSQRRVGNTEAFF. As DNA, the CDR3 is TGTGCCAGCAGCCAAAGGAGGGTCGGGAACACTGAAGCTTTCTTT.

This chain links TRBV3-1 (or the pseudogene TRBV3-2) with TRBJ1-2; 9 nucleotides match TRBD1. Per germline, CDR1 LGHDT and CDR2 YNNKEL (reference sequence). This CDR3 comprises 14 residues. V lost 4 bases and J lost 3; bases outside the gene matches: 3. The CDR3 bases are TGTGCCAGCAGCCTACAGGGGGCCGACTATGGCTACACCTTC. Its protein product is CASSLQGADYGYTF.

The chain is built from TRBV6-2 or TRBV6-3 and TRBJ1-2; TRBD1 might be the D (6 bases). The V gene lost 0 bases and the J gene lost 4 bases, with 6 bases spanning the gap. Germline values: CDR1 MNHEY, CDR2 SVGEGT. This CDR3 spans 13 amino acids. The CDR3 nucleotides read TGTGCCAGCAGTTACTCGGGGGCCTATGGCTACACCTTC. Amino acids: CASSYSGAYGYTF.

This chain uses TRBV5-1 with TRBJ1-1; D remains ambiguous. Trimming left V 0 bases short and J 5 bases short, with 8 bases between. This CDR3 comprises 13 residues. From germline, CDR1 is SGHRS and CDR2 YFSETQ. CDR3 sequence reads: CASSLDSGTEAFF. As DNA, the CDR3 is TGCGCCAGCAGCTTGGACTCGGGTACTGAAGCTTTCTTT.

This clone was seen a few times. The chain joins TRBV19 to TRBJ1-5, with D possibly matching TRBD1 (6 bases). Germline-derived CDR1 and CDR2 are LNHDA and SQIVND (reference sequence). Trimming shortened V by 4 bases and J by 4 bases, and 11 bases separated the two germline ends. The CDR3 consists of 14 residues. The CDR3 protein is CASSRTVQNQPQHF. CDR3 in DNA: TGTGCCAGTAGTAGGACAGTTCAAAATCAGCCCCAGCATTTT.

The table lists this clone with a few counts. The J gene is TRBJ1-5, the V gene TRBV18; D is possibly TRBD1 (5 bases). Per the germline V gene, CDR1 is KGHSH and CDR2 is LQKENI. The CDR3 is 15 amino acids. V dropped 3 bases and J dropped 6 bases, with 15 bases sitting between them. The CDR3 reads CASSPVPTVAQPQHF. CDR3 coding DNA: TGTGCCAGCTCACCTGTCCCGACAGTTGCTCAGCCCCAGCATTTT.

This clone has a handful of counts. This chain connects TRBV30 to TRBJ1-1, with D possibly being TRBD1 (6 bases). In germline, CDR1 is GTSNPN, CDR2 SVGIG (reference sequence). The CDR3 consists of 13 residues. V lost 2 bases and J 0 bases, leaving 7 bases between the germline ends. This CDR3 reads CAWSRTVNTEAFF. The CDR3 DNA sequence: TGTGCCTGGAGTAGGACAGTGAACACTGAAGCTTTCTTT.

The J gene is TRBJ1-4, the V gene TRBV19, with 12 bases lining up with TRBD1. The CDR3 length is 16 residues. Germline loops: CDR1 LNHDA, CDR2 SQIVND (reference sequence). V trimming: 5 bases; J trimming: 8 bases; junction bases outside the gene matches: 9. This CDR3 is CASSFRDRGPGEKLFF. Here the CDR3 DNA reads TGTGCCAGTAGTTTCCGGGACAGGGGGCCCGGAGAAAAACTGTTTTTT.

V usage is TRBV11-2 and J usage is TRBJ1-2; no firm D call. Trimming left V 1 base short and J 6 bases short, with 9 bases between. This CDR3 contains 13 residues. Germline V gene sequence: CDR1 SGHAT, CDR2 FQNNGV. CDR3 nucleotides: TGTGCCAGCAGCTTAGCGAGGGAAAATGGCTACACCTTC. Encoded protein: CASSLARENGYTF. Drawing the rest from reference TRBV11-2 and TRBJ1-2, the complete variable domain is EAGVAQSPRYKIIEKRQSVAFWCNPISGHATLYWYQQILGQGPKLLIQFQNNGVVDDSQLPKDRFSAERLKGVDSTLKIQPAKLEDSAVYLCASSLARENGYTFGSGTRLTVV.

The chain uses TRBV7-2 and TRBJ1-5, with a tentative D call TRBD1 (6 bases). V was cut by 5 bases and J by 6 bases, with 17 bases left in between. The CDR3 sequence is 15 residues long. The germline V gene has CDR1 SGHTA and CDR2 FQGNSA. The CDR3 nucleotides read TGTGCCAGCAGCCCCCCCGGGGGGGGCACTCAGCCCCAGCATTTT. Protein: CASSPPGGGTQPQHF. The full variable domain, with the rest looked up from reference TRBV7-2 and TRBJ1-5, is GAGVSQSPSNKVTEKGKDVELRCDPISGHTALYWYRQSLGQGLEFLIYFQGNSAPDKSGLPSDRFSAERTGGSVSTLTIQRTQQEDSAVYLCASSPPGGGTQPQHFGDGTRLSIL.

The chain joins TRBV12-3 or TRBV12-4 to TRBJ1-2, with D unresolved. Trimming pared 9 bases from V and 10 bases from J, leaving 12 bases between. The CDR3 totals 10 residues. For the CDR3, the DNA is TGTGCCAGTGGGCCCTGGGCCTACACCTTC. Its protein is CASGPWAYTF.

This chain joins TRBV6-6 and TRBJ1-4; the match to TRBD1 covers 8 bases. Germline V gene lookup returns CDR1 MNHNY and CDR2 SVGAGI (reference sequence). Germline trimming cut 2 bases from V and 6 bases from J; bases unmatched to any gene: 2. This CDR3 comprises 14 residues. The CDR3 bases are TGTGCCAGCAGTTACCCGGGACAGGATGAAAAACTGTTTTTT. It codes for CASSYPGQDEKLFF.

This clone has more than one count but fewer than ten. This chain links TRBV7-9 with TRBJ2-7; D gene unclear. V dropped 5 bases and J dropped 6 bases, with 11 bases sitting between them. This CDR3 is built from 12 residues. The germline V gene encodes CDR1 SEHNR and CDR2 FQNEAQ (reference sequence). This CDR3 is CASSLGPLEQYF. Here the CDR3 DNA reads TGTGCCAGCAGCCTAGGGCCCCTCGAGCAGTACTTC.

This chain links TRBV3-1 (or the pseudogene TRBV3-2) with TRBJ1-5, with no clear D. Trimming took off 4 bases at V and 4 bases at J, with 8 bases between the two ends. Germline lookup yields CDR1 LGHDT and CDR2 YNNKEL (reference sequence). This CDR3 comprises 13 residues. The CDR3 DNA follows: TGTGCCAGCAGCCTCCAGCGGAATCAGCCCCAGCATTTT. As protein: CASSLQRNQPQHF.

This clone was detected only a few times. The chain recombines TRBV15 with TRBJ1-4; 10 nucleotides align to TRBD1. V lost 0 bases to trimming and J lost 5 bases; unmatched junction nucleotides: 3. CDR1 is LNHNV and CDR2 is YYDKDF in the germline V gene (reference sequence). This CDR3 has 16 amino acids. The CDR3 coding sequence is TGTGCCACCAGCAGAGACCGGACAGGGGGGAATGAAAAACTGTTTTTT. Its translation: CATSRDRTGGNEKLFF.

The DNA for the CDR3 is TGTGCCAGCAGCGGCAGACTAGGGAATAGGGGTAACGAGCAGTACTTC. Its translation: CASSGRLGNRGNEQYF. This chain connects TRBV7-2 to TRBJ2-7, with D possibly matching TRBD2 (6 bases). Germline loops: CDR1 SGHTA, CDR2 FQGNSA. The CDR3 runs 16 residues. V gave up 5 bases and J gave up 5 bases, with 22 bases separating them.